Sequencing of this TCR beta chain was carried out in a study of T cells in Graves' hyperthyroidism and ophthalmopathy. Note on this clonotype: The antigen is unknown. A junction end diverges from the germline sequence, so it may reflect a read error.

RNA transcripts gave rise to amplified TCR beta CDR3 regions. A set of HTBI primers served as the primers for a first-round RT-PCR of the TCR CDR3. TCRdb re-derived calls from the multiplex PCR reads in MiXCR, one entry per CDR3 protein. The sample holds some 580,000 distinct CDR3 sequences, about 16% seen once. Study observations and caveats: Researchers found most expanded thyroid clonotypes above 0.001 in blood as well.

The sequence came from a woman aged 40 to 50 with Graves' ophthalmopathy. Sequenced material: blood.

The DNA for the CDR3 is TGCAGTGCTAGAGATCAGAGGGCGAGCGGGGCGCCCTACAATGAGCAGCTCTTC. Its protein is CSARDQRASGAPYNEQLF. The V call is TRBV20-1, the J call TRBJ2-1; 7 bases are a match to TRBD2. CDR1 is DFQATT, CDR2 SNEGSKA, per germline (reference sequence). The CDR3 covers 18 residues.